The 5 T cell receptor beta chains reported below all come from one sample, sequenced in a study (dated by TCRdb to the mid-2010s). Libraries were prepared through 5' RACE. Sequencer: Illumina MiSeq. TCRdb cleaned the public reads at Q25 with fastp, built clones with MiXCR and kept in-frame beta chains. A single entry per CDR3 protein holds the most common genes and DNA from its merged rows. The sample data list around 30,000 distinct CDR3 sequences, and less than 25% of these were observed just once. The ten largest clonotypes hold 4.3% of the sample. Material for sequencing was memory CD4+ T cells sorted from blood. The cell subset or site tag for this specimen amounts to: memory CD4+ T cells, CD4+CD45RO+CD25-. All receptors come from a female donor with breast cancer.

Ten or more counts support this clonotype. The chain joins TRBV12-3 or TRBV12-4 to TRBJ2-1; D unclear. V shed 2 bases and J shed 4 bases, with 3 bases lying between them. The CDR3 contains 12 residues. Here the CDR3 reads CASSLTYNEQFF. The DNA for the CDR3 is TGTGCCAGCAGTTTAACTTACAATGAGCAGTTCTTC.

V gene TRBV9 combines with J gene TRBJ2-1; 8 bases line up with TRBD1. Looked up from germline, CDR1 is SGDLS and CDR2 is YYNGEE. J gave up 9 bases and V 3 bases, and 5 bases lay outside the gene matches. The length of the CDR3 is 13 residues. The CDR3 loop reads CASSATGASEQFF. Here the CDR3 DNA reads TGTGCCAGCAGCGCGACAGGGGCCTCTGAGCAGTTCTTC.

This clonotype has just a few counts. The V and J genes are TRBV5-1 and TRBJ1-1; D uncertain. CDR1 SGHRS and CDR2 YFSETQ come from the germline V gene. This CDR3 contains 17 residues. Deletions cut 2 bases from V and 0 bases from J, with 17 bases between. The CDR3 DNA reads TGCGCCAGCAGCTTAGGTTTCAGTGGTTATTTGAACACTGAAGCTTTCTTT. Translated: CASSLGFSGYLNTEAFF.

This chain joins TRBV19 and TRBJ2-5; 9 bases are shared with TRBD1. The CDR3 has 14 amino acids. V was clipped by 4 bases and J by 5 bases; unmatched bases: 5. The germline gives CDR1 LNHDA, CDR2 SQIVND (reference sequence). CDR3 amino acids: CASSTTGGFETQYF. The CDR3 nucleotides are TGTGCCAGTAGTACTACAGGGGGCTTTGAGACCCAGTACTTC. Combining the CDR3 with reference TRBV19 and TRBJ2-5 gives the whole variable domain DGGITQSPKYLFRKEGQNVTLSCEQNLNHDAMYWYRQDPGQGLRLIYYSQIVNDFQKGDIAEGYSVSREKKESFPLTVTSAQKNPTAFYLCASSTTGGFETQYFGPGTRLLVL.

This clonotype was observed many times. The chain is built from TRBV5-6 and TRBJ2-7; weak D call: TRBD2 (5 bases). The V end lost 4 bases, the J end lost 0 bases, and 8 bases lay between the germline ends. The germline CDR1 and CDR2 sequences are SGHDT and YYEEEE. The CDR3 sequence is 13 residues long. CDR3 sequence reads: CASSDGGSYEQYF. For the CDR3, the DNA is TGTGCCAGCAGCGACGGAGGCTCCTACGAGCAGTACTTC.